These 25 T cell receptor beta chains came from one sample sequenced in a study of identical twins. TCRdb re-called the 5' RACE reads with MiXCR, one entry per CDR3 protein. The repertoire holds about 550,000 distinct CDR3 sequences, around 22% seen once, with roughly 0.5% in the top ten. The same specimen was also included in a second study, on yellow fever vaccine responses in identical twins.

The material sequenced was CD4+ T cells sorted from blood. The receptors were sampled from a woman between 18 and 30 years old in good health.

Only a few counts were recorded for this clonotype. The gene calls are TRBV15 and TRBJ1-1; tentatively, D is TRBD1 (6 bases). The CDR3 extends over 15 amino acids. CDR1 is LNHNV, CDR2 YYDKDF, per germline (reference sequence). V lost 5 bases and J lost 0, with 13 bases in between. The CDR3 reads CATSRTGTLNTEAFF. In nucleotides, the CDR3 is TGTGCCACCAGCCGAACCGGGACATTGAACACTGAAGCTTTCTTT.

This sequence joins TRBV5-4 and TRBJ1-2, with 7 bases matching TRBD1. The CDR3 has 13 amino acids. CDR1 and CDR2 (germline): SGHNT, YYREEE (reference sequence). After removal of 4 bases from V and 11 bases from J, the junction contained 11 bases not matched to a gene. The CDR3 loop is CASSPTGTADYTF. In DNA form, the CDR3 reads TGTGCCAGCAGCCCTACCGGGACAGCTGATTACACCTTC.

The CDR3: CASATRGSGANVLTF. The CDR3 DNA is TGTGCCAGCGCCACACGGGGCTCTGGGGCCAACGTCCTGACTTTC. This chain joins TRBV12-3 or TRBV12-4 and TRBJ2-6, with a weak D call TRBD2 (5 bases). This CDR3 has 15 amino acids. With 8 bases removed from V and 0 bases from J, the gap between germline ends came to 11 bases.

The chain couples TRBV7-8 to TRBJ2-5, with D possibly matching TRBD2 (6 bases). CDR3 length equals 14 residues. V was pared by 5 bases and J by 2 bases, with 12 bases between. In germline, CDR1 is SGHVS, CDR2 FQNEAQ. In DNA, the CDR3 is TGTGCCAGCAGCGAACGGAGGGGTCAAGAGACCCAGTACTTC. It encodes CASSERRGQETQYF.

This clonotype has ten or more counts. This chain joins TRBV6-5 and TRBJ1-1, with D unresolved. Germline values: CDR1 MNHEY, CDR2 SVGAGI. This CDR3 region has 14 residues. The V end was cut by 4 bases, the J end by 3 bases, with 12 bases between. CDR3 coding DNA: TGTGCCAGCAGTTTAGGACGAAAGGACACTGAAGCTTTCTTT. Protein sequence: CASSLGRKDTEAFF.

The rearrangement links TRBV7-9 to TRBJ2-1; 7 bases are a match to TRBD2. The CDR3 is 15 residues long. With V trimmed by 5 bases and J by 5 bases, 9 bases remained unmatched. The germline gives CDR1 SEHNR, CDR2 FQNEAQ (reference sequence). CDR3 coding DNA: TGTGCCAGCAGCCCTCCTCGACTAGCAGACAATGAGCAGTTCTTC. Translated: CASSPPRLADNEQFF.

The CDR3 spells CASSQGMGASSYEQYV. In nucleotides, the CDR3 is TGTGCCAGCAGCCAAGGGATGGGGGCCAGCTCCTACGAGCAGTACGTC. The chain uses TRBV3-1 and TRBJ2-7, with D perhaps TRBD1 (6 bases). The CDR3 spans 16 residues. CDR1 and CDR2 from the germline V gene are LGHDT and YNNKEL (reference sequence). Trimming took off 1 base at V and 0 bases at J, with 13 bases between the two ends.

This clonotype was counted a few times. The chain couples TRBV12-3 or TRBV12-4 to TRBJ2-1; the match to TRBD2 covers 11 bases. The V gene end was trimmed by 5 bases and the J gene end by 4 bases; junction bases not matched to a gene: 4. CDR3 length: 15 residues. The CDR3, as DNA: TGTGCCAGCAGTCCACTAGCGGGAGAGTACAATGAGCAGTTCTTC. The encoded protein is CASSPLAGEYNEQFF.

This clonotype was seen a handful of times. This chain joins TRBV24-1 and TRBJ2-3, with 8 bases matching TRBD1. Germline V gene lookup returns CDR1 KGHDR and CDR2 SFDVKD. V lost 10 bases to trimming and J lost 0 bases; unmatched junction nucleotides: 11. There are 16 residues in the CDR3. CDR3 region: CATSMRQGFSTDTQYF. CDR3 nucleotides: TGTGCCACAAGTATGAGACAGGGGTTCAGCACAGATACGCAGTATTTT.

This clonotype was detected only a few times. This chain joins TRBV7-3 and TRBJ1-2; D is perhaps TRBD1 (5 bases). Trimming took off 5 bases at V and 1 base at J, with 20 bases between the two ends. This CDR3 region has 17 residues. Germline CDR1 and CDR2: SGHTA and FQGTGA. The CDR3 bases are TGTGCCAGCAGCCCTAGACACTCCCCCGGGGGTAACTATGGCTACACCTTC. Translating it yields CASSPRHSPGGNYGYTF.

This chain links TRBV6-1 with TRBJ2-3, with TRBD2 identical over 7 bases. Germline V gene data show CDR1 as MNHNS and CDR2 as SASEGT. Trimming took 3 bases from V and 2 from J; bases not matched to a gene: 2. There are 14 residues in the CDR3. CDR3 nucleotides: TGTGCCAGCAGTGAGCGGGGGTCCACAGATACGCAGTATTTT. Protein sequence: CASSERGSTDTQYF.

V gene TRBV10-2 combines with J gene TRBJ1-1, with TRBD1 identical over 8 bases. This CDR3 is 15 amino acids long. J gave up 1 base and V 9 bases, and 10 bases lay outside the gene matches. Germline V CDR1 and CDR2: WSHSY, SAAADI. The CDR3 sequence: CASRPRTGSNTEAFF. CDR3 bases: TGCGCCAGTCGGCCCAGGACAGGGTCGAACACTGAAGCTTTCTTT.

This clonotype was recorded a few times. This chain uses TRBV20-1 with TRBJ1-2; D is undetermined. Trimming left V 8 bases short and J 8 bases short, with 6 bases between. This CDR3 region has 8 residues. The V gene's germline CDR1 is DFQATT and CDR2 SNEGSKA (reference sequence). The CDR3 spells CSFLGYTF. CDR3 nucleotides: TGCAGTTTTTTGGGCTACACCTTC.

V usage is TRBV27 and J usage is TRBJ2-1; no firm D call. The V end lost 1 base, the J end lost 2 bases, and 3 bases lay between the germline ends. Germline V gene lookup returns CDR1 MNHEY and CDR2 SMNVEV (reference sequence). The CDR3 is 13 residues long. DNA for the CDR3: TGTGCCAGCAGTTTATACCCCTACAATGAGCAGTTCTTC. It specifies CASSLYPYNEQFF.

Concerning this clonotype itself: The junction and the germline gene differ at one end; a read error may be behind it. The V and J genes are TRBV5-1 and TRBJ2-6; either TRBD1 or TRBD2 may supply D (6 bases each). CDR1 and CDR2 (germline): SGHRS, YFSETQ. The CDR3 runs 17 residues. CDR3 in DNA: TGCGCCAGCAGCTTGTCGGGAAAGCCCTCGGGGGCCATCGTCCTGACTTTC. It translates to CASSLSGKPSGAIVLTF.

The rearrangement joins TRBV19 to TRBJ1-5; possibly TRBD1 for D (5 bases). V dropped 6 bases and J dropped 3 bases, with 12 bases sitting between them. There are 14 residues in the CDR3. Germline CDR1 and CDR2: LNHDA and SQIVND (reference sequence). The CDR3 sequence: CASRNQGYNQPQHF. The DNA of the CDR3 is TGTGCCAGTAGGAATCAGGGATACAATCAGCCCCAGCATTTT. Looking up the rest from reference TRBV19 and TRBJ1-5 gives the full variable domain: DGGITQSPKYLFRKEGQNVTLSCEQNLNHDAMYWYRQDPGQGLRLIYYSQIVNDFQKGDIAEGYSVSREKKESFPLTVTSAQKNPTAFYLCASRNQGYNQPQHFGDGTRLSIL.

The V call is TRBV5-1, the J call TRBJ1-1; no clear D. Trimming left V 0 bases short and J 0 bases short, with 9 bases between. The CDR3 has 15 amino acids. Per germline, CDR1 SGHRS and CDR2 YFSETQ. CDR3 DNA sequence: TGCGCCAGCAGCTTGGGTGACGTTGTGAACACTGAAGCTTTCTTT. Translating gives CASSLGDVVNTEAFF.

In this sample, this clonotype turned up a few times. The chain uses TRBV5-1 and TRBJ2-3; 7 nucleotides align to TRBD2. Germline CDR1 and CDR2: SGHRS and YFSETQ. J was trimmed by 0 bases and V by 3 bases; bases with no gene match: 1. The CDR3 length is 14 residues. CDR3 coding DNA: TGCGCCAGCAGCTGGGGGGGAAGCACAGATACGCAGTATTTT. It yields the protein CASSWGGSTDTQYF.

In this sample, this clonotype turned up a few times. Here the CDR3 reads CASSRTSGRGRPYEQYF. For the CDR3, the DNA is TGTGCCAGCTCGCGGACTAGCGGGAGGGGCCGGCCCTACGAGCAGTACTTC. The genes are TRBV18 and TRBJ2-7; TRBD2 aligns across 15 bases. Germline V gene sequence: CDR1 KGHSH, CDR2 LQKENI. With V trimmed by 6 bases and J by 2 bases, 8 bases remained unmatched. The CDR3 covers 17 residues.

This clonotype was detected ten times or more. In DNA form, the CDR3 reads TGCGCCAGCAGCTCGGACACTGAAGCTTTCTTT. Residues: CASSSDTEAFF. The genes are TRBV5-1 and TRBJ1-1; no definite D call. The CDR3 is 11 residues long. The V gene's germline CDR1 is SGHRS and CDR2 YFSETQ. The V end lost 3 bases, the J end lost 3 bases, and 3 bases lay between the germline ends.

The chain joins TRBV7-9 to TRBJ2-1; TRBD2 agrees at 14 bases. Germline V gene lookup returns CDR1 SEHNR and CDR2 FQNEAQ (reference sequence). Trimming at V came to 6 bases and at J to 2 bases, leaving 3 bases not matched to a gene. This CDR3 comprises 16 residues. This CDR3 reads CASRGLAGVTYNEQFF. CDR3 nucleotide sequence: TGTGCCAGCAGGGGACTAGCGGGGGTCACCTACAATGAGCAGTTCTTC.

The rearrangement links TRBV5-6 to TRBJ2-7; D unresolved. The V gene's germline CDR1 is SGHDT and CDR2 YYEEEE. The V end lost 0 bases, the J end lost 6 bases, and 7 bases lay between the germline ends. CDR3 length equals 12 residues. The CDR3 region has the DNA TGTGCCAGCAGCTTGGTCCTTGGCGAGCAGTACTTC. Translated: CASSLVLGEQYF.

V gene TRBV4-1 combines with J gene TRBJ2-1; 9 bases match TRBD2. V lost 2 bases, J lost 6 bases, and 5 bases stayed unmatched. The CDR3 is 15 amino acids. Germline V CDR1 and CDR2: MGHRA, YSYEKL. This CDR3 is CASSQSRTSVNEQFF. The CDR3 DNA follows: TGCGCCAGCAGCCAAAGCCGGACTAGCGTCAATGAGCAGTTCTTC.

This chain connects TRBV2 to TRBJ2-3; no clear D gene. V was clipped by 6 bases and J by 4 bases, with 14 bases between them. The CDR3 is 14 residues long. CDR1 is SNHLY and CDR2 is FYNNEI in the germline V gene. The CDR3 spells CASSPQSSSDTQYF. In nucleotides, the CDR3 is TGTGCCAGCAGCCCCCAAAGTAGCTCAGATACGCAGTATTTT.

This clonotype appeared a few times. This chain joins TRBV5-1 and TRBJ2-7; D possibly corresponds to TRBD1 (6 bases). The V gene's germline CDR1 is SGHRS and CDR2 YFSETQ. Trimming removed 0 bases from V and 6 bases from J, with 16 bases in between. This CDR3 has 15 amino acids. The DNA of the CDR3 is TGCGCCAGCAGCTTGGAGCCCAGGGGCTATGGCGAGCAGTACGTC. It codes for CASSLEPRGYGEQYV.